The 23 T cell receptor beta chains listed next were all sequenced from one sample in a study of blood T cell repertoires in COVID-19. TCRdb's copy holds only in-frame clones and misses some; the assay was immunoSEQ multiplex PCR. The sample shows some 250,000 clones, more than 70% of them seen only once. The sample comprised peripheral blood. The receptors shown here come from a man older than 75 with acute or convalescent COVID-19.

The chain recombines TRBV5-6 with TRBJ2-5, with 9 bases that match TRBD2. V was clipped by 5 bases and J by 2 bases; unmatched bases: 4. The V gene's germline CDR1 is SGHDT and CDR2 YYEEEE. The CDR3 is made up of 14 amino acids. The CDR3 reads CASSPSGIQETQYF. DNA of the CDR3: TGTGCCAGCAGTCCTAGCGGGATTCAAGAGACCCAGTACTTC.

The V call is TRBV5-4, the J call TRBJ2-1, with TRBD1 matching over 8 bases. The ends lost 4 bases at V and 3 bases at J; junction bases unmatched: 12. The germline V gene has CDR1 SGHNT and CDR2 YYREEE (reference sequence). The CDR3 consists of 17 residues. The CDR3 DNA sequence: TGTGCCAGCAGCGACGGGACAGGATCGTCGCTCTACAATGAGCAGTTCTTC. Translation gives CASSDGTGSSLYNEQFF.

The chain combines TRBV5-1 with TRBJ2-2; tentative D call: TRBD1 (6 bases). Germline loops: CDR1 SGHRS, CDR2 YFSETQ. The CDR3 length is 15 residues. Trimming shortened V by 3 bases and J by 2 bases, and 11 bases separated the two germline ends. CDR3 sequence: CASSSQGHNTGELFF. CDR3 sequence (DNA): TGCGCCAGCAGCTCGCAGGGGCACAACACCGGGGAGCTGTTTTTT.

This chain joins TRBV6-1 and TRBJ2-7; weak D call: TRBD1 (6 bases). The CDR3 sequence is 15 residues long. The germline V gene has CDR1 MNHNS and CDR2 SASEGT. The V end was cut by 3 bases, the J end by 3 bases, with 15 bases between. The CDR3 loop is CASSEGTFTGYEQYF. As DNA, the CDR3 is TGTGCCAGCAGTGAGGGGACATTTACTGGCTACGAGCAGTACTTC.

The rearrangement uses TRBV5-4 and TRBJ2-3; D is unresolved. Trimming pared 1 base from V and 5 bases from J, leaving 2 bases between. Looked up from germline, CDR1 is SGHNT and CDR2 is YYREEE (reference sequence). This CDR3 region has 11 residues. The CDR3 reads CASSLQDTQYF. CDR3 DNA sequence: TGTGCCAGCAGCTTGCAAGATACGCAGTATTTT.

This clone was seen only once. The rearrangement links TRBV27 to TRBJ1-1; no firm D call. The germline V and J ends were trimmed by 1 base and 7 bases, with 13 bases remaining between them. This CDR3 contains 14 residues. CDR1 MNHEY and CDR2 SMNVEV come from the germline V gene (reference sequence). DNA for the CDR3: TGTGCCAGCAGTTTATTACTCGGAGGGCATGAAGCTTTCTTT. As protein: CASSLLLGGHEAFF.

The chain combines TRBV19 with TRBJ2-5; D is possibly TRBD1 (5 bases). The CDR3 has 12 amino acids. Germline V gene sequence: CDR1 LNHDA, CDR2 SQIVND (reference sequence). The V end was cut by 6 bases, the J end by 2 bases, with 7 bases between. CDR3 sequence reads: CASSQGQETQYF. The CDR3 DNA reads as TGTGCCAGTAGCCAGGGACAAGAGACCCAGTACTTC.

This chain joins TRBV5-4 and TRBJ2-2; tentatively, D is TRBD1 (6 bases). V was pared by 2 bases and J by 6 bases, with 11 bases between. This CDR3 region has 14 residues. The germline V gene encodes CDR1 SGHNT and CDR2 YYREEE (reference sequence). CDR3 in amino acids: CASSLTDRPGELFF. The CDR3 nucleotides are TGTGCCAGCAGCTTAACGGACAGACCCGGGGAGCTGTTTTTT.

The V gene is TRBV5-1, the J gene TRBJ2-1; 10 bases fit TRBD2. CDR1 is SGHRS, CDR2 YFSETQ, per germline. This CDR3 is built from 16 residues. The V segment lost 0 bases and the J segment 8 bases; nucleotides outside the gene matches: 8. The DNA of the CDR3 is TGCGCCAGCAGCTTGGGAGGCACTAGCGGGGCGGATGAGCAGTTCTTC. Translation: CASSLGGTSGADEQFF. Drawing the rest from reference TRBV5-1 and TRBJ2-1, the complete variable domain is KAGVTQTPRYLIKTRGQQVTLSCSPISGHRSVSWYQQTPGQGLQFLFEYFSETQRNKGNFPGRFSGRQFSNSRSEMNVSTLELGDSALYLCASSLGGTSGADEQFFGPGTRLTVL.

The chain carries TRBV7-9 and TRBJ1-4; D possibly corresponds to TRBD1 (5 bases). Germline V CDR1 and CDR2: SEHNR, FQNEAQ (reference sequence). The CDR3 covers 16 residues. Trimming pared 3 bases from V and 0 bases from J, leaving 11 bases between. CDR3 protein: CASSFRDSATNEKLFF. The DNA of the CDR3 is TGTGCCAGCAGCTTTCGCGACAGTGCAACTAATGAAAAACTGTTTTTT.

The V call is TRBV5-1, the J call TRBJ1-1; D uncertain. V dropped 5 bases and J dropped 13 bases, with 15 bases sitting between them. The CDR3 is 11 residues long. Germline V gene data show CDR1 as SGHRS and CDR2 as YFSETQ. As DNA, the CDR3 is TGCGCCAGCAGAAAAAACGAGGGTTTTTTCTTT. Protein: CASRKNEGFFF. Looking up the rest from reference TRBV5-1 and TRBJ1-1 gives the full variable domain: KAGVTQTPRYLIKTRGQQVTLSCSPISGHRSVSWYQQTPGQGLQFLFEYFSETQRNKGNFPGRFSGRQFSNSRSEMNVSTLELGDSALYLCASRKNEGFFFGQGTRLTVV.

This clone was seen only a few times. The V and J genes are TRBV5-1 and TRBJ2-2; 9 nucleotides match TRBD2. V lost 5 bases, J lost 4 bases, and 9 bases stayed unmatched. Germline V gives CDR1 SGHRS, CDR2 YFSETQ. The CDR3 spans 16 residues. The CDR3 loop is CASSETGTSFTGELFF. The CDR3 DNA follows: TGCGCCAGCAGTGAAACCGGGACTAGCTTCACCGGGGAGCTGTTTTTT.

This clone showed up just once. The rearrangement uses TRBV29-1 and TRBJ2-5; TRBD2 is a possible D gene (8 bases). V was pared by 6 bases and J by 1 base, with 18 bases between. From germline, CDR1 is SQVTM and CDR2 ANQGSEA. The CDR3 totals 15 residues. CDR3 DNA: TGCAGCGTCAAGGGGGCGGGAGGACTCCAAGAGACCCAGTACTTC. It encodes CSVKGAGGLQETQYF.

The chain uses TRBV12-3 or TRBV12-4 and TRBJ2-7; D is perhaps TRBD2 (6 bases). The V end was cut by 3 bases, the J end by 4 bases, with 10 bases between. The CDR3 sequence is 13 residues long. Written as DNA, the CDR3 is TGTGCCAGCAGTTTCTCTCGGGGGTACGAGCAGTACTTC. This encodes CASSFSRGYEQYF.

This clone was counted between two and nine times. In DNA form, the CDR3 reads TGTGCCAGCAGTTTAGTACCGGGACTAGCGGCTACCGGGGAGCTGTTTTTT. Its protein is CASSLVPGLAATGELFF. The chain recombines TRBV28 with TRBJ2-2; TRBD2 aligns across 11 bases. This CDR3 spans 17 amino acids. V trimming: 2 bases; J trimming: 5 bases; junction bases outside the gene matches: 7. Germline V gene sequence: CDR1 MDHEN, CDR2 SYDVKM.

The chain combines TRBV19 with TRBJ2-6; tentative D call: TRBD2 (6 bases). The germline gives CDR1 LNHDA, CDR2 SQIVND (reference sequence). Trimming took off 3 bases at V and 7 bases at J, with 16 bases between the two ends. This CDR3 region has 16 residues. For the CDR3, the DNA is TGTGCCAGTAGTATTGGGGGGACGCTCGGCGCCAACGTCCTGACTTTC. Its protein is CASSIGGTLGANVLTF.

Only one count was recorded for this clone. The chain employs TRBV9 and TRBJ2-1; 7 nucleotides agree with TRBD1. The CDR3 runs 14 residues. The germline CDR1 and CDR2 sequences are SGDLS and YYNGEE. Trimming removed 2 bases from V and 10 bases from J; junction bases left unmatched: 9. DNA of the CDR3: TGTGCCAGCAGCGTGCGAGGGGGCCAGGGGGAGCAGTTCTTC. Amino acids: CASSVRGGQGEQFF. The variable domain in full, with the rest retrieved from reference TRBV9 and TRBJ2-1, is DSGVTQTPKHLITATGQRVTLRCSPRSGDLSVYWYQQSLDQGLQFLIQYYNGEERAKGNILERFSAQQFPDLHSELNLSSLELGDSALYFCASSVRGGQGEQFFGPGTRLTVL.

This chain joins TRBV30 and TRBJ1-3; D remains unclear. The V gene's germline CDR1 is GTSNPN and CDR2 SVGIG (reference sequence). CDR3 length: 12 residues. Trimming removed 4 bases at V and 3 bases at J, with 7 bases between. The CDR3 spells CAWTGIGNTIYF. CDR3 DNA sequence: TGTGCCTGGACCGGGATTGGAAACACCATATATTTT. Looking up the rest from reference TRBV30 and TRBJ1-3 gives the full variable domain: SQTIHQWPATLVQPVGSPLSLECTVEGTSNPNLYWYRQAAGRGLQLLFYSVGIGQISSEVPQNLSASRPQDRQFILSSKKLLLSDSGFYLCAWTGIGNTIYFGEGSWLTVV.

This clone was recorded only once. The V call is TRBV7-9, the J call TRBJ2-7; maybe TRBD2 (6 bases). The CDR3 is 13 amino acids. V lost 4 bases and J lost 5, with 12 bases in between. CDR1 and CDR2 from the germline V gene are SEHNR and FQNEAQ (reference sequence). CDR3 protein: CASSSRGGHEQYF. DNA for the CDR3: TGTGCCAGCAGCTCCCGCGGAGGGCACGAGCAGTACTTC.

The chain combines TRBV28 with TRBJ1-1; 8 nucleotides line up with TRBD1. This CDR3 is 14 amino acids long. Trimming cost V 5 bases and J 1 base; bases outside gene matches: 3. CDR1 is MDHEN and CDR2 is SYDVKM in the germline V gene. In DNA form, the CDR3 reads TGTGCCAGCAGTCCAGACAGGGGGAACACTGAAGCTTTCTTT. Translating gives CASSPDRGNTEAFF.

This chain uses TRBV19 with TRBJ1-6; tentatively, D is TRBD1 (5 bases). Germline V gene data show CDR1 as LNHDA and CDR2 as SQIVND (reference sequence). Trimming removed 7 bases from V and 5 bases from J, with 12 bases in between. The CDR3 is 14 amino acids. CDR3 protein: CASNGGTNNSPLHF. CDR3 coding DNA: TGTGCCAGTAACGGGGGAACAAATAATTCACCCCTCCACTTT.

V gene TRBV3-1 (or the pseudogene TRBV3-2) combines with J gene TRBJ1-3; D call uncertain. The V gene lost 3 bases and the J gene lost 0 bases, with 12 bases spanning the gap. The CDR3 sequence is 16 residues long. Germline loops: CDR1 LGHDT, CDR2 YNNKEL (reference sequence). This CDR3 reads CASSHHQAFSGNTIYF. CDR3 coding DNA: TGTGCCAGCAGCCATCACCAGGCTTTCTCTGGAAACACCATATATTTT.

CDR3 DNA sequence: TGTGCCAGCAGCGATACAGGGGGCTCTGAAGCTTTCTTT. Its translation is CASSDTGGSEAFF. The gene calls are TRBV3-1 (or the pseudogene TRBV3-2) and TRBJ1-1; 9 bases match TRBD1. The junction had 4 bases not matched to a gene; V was cut back by 5 bases and J by 6 bases. The germline CDR1 and CDR2 sequences are LGHDT and YNNKEL (reference sequence). The CDR3 runs to 13 residues.